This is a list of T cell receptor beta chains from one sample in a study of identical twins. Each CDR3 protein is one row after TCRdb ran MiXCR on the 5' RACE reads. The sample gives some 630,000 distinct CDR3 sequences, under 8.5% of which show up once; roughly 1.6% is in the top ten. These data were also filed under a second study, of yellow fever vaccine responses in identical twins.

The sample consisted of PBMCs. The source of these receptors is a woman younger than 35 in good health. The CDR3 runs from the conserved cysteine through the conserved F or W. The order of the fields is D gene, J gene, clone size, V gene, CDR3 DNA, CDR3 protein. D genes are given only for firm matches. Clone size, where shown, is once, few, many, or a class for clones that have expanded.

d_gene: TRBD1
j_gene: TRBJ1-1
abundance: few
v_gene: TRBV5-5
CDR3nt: TGTGCCAGCACCTGGGACAGAGTGAACACTGAAGCTTTCTTT
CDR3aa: CASTWDRVNTEAFF

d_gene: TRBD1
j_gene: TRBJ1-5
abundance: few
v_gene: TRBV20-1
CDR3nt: TGCAGTGCTAGGGCGGGACAGGGTAACCAGCCCCAGCATTTT
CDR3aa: CSARAGQGNQPQHF

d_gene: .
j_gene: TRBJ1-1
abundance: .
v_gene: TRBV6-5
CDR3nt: TGTGCCAGCAGTTATGTTGGGGGCACTGAAGCTTTCTTT
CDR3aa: CASSYVGGTEAFF

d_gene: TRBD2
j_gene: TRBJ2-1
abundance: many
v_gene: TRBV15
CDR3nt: TGTGCCACCAGCAGCCCCTTAGCGGGGGGCAACAATGAGCAGTTCTTC
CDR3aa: CATSSPLAGGNNEQFF

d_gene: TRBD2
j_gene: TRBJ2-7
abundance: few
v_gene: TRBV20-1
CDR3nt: TGCAGTGCGGCACTAGCGGGGCCCTACGAGCAGTACTTC
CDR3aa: CSAALAGPYEQYF

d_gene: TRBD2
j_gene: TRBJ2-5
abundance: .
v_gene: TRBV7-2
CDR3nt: TGTGCCAGCAGCCAGAGCGGGATCGCGGCCCAGTACTTC
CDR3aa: CASSQSGIAAQYF

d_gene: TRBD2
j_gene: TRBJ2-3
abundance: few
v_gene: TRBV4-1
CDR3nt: TGCGCCAGCAGCCGCGGGACTAGCGGGAGGGTAGATACGCAGTATTTT
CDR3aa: CASSRGTSGRVDTQYF

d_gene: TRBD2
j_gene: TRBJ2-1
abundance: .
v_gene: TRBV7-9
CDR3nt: TGTGCCAGCAGCTTAGGGACTAGCGGTCCCTCATGGGAGCAGTTCTTC
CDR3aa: CASSLGTSGPSWEQFF

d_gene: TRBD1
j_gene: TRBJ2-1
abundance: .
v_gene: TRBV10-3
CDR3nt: TGTGCCATCAGCCGGGACAGGAATGAGCAGTTCTTC
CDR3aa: CAISRDRNEQFF

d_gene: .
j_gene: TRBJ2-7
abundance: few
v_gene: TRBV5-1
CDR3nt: TGCGCCAGCAGCTTTGGAGGGGGCGGGCCCTACGAGCAGTACTTC
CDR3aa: CASSFGGGGPYEQYF

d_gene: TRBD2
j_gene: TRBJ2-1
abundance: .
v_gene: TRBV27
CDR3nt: TGTGCCTCCGGGGGGAGTTTTGGCAATGAGCAGTTCTTC
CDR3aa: CASGGSFGNEQFF

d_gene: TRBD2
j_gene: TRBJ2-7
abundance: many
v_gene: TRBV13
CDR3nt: TGTGCCAGCAGCTTAGGTAGCGGGAGGGCCTCATACGAGCAGTACTTC
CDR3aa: CASSLGSGRASYEQYF

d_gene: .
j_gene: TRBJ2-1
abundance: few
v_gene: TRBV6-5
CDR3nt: TGTGCCAGCAGTTGGACGGGGGTCTCCTACAATGAGCAGTTCTTC
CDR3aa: CASSWTGVSYNEQFF

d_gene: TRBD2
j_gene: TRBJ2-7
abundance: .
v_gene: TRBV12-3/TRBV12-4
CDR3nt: TGTGCCAGCAGTGAAGTCGGGCAGCGGGGGTACGAGCAGTACTTC
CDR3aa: CASSEVGQRGYEQYF

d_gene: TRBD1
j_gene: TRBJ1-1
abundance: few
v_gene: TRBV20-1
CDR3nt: TGCAGTGCTAGAGATCACGACAGGGGCTCCTTGAACACTGAAGCTTTCTTT
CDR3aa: CSARDHDRGSLNTEAFF

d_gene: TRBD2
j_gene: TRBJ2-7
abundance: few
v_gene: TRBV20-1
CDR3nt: TGCAGTGCCCAGATCGGGGCTAGCGGCGAGCAGTACTTC
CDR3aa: CSAQIGASGEQYF

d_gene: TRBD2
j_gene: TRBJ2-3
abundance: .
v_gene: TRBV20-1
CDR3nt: TGCAGTGCTAGAGATCCTAGCGGGGATACAGATACGCAGTATTTT
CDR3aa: CSARDPSGDTDTQYF

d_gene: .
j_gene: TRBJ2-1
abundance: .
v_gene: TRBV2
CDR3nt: TGTGCCAGCAGTGCCGGGACACCTCGGAATGAGCAGTTCTTC
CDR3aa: CASSAGTPRNEQFF

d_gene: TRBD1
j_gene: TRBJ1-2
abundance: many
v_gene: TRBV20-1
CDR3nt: TGCAGTGCTAGAGCGCTAGGGCCGGACAGGGCGTCTAACTATGGCTACACCTTC
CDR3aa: CSARALGPDRASNYGYTF

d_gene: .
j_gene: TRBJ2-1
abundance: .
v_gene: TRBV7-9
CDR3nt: TGTGCCAGCAGCGGATCGGACGGTCGGAATTTCTTC
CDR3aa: CASSGSDGRNFF

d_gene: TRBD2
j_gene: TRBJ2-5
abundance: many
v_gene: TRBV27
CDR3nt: TGTGCCAGCAGTTTACTAGCGGGGTTAAGCGAGACCCAGTACTTC
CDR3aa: CASSLLAGLSETQYF

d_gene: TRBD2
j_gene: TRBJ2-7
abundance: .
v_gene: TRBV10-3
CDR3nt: TGTGCCATCAGTGGGACCCTGGCGGGAGCCCGGGACGAGCAGTACTTC
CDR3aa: CAISGTLAGARDEQYF

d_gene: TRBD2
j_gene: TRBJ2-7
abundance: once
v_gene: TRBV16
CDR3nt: TGTGCCTGCAGCCCAGCCCCGGCTAGCGGGAGAGCATATTTCTACGAGCAGTACTTC
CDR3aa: CACSPAPASGRAYFYEQYF

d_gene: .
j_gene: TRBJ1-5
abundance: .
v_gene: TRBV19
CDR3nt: TGTGCCAGTAGAGGCAATCAGCCCCAGCATTTT
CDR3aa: CASRGNQPQHF

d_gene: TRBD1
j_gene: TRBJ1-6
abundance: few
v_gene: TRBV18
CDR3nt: TGTGCCAGCTCACCTCTGGGACAGGGCGAGAATTCACCCCTCCACTTT
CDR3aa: CASSPLGQGENSPLHF

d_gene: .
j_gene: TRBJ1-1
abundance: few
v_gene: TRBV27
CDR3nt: TGTGCCAGCACGGGGGGGAACACTGAAGCTTTCTTT
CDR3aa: CASTGGNTEAFF

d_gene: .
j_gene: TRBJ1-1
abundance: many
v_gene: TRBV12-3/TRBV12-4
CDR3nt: TGTGCCAGCAGTTCAGGACAGACTGAAGCTTTCTTT
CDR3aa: CASSSGQTEAFF

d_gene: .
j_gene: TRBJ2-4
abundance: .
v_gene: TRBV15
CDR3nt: TGTGCCACCAGCAGAGATCAGGGAGGACTCCAAAGCGCCAAAAACATTCAGTACTTC
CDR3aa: CATSRDQGGLQSAKNIQYF

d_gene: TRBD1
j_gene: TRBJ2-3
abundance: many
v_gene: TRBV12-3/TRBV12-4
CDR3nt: TGTGCCAGCAGTAAACAGGGGGCTGGGACAGATACGCAGTATTTT
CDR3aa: CASSKQGAGTDTQYF

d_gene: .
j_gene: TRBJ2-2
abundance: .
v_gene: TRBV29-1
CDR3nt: TGCAGCGTTGAAGTGACCGCCGGGGAGCTGTTTTTT
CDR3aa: CSVEVTAGELFF

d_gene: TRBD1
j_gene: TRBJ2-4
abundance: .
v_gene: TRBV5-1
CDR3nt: TGCGCCAGCAGCTTGGGACAGGGTAATTCCAAAAACATTCAGTACTTC
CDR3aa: CASSLGQGNSKNIQYF

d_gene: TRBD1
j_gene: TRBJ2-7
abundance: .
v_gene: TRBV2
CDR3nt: TGTGCCAGCATCCGACAGGGGGTATCCTACGAGCAGTACTTC
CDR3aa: CASIRQGVSYEQYF

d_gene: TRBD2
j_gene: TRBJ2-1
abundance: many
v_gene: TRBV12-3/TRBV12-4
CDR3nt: TGTGCCAGCAGTCTGACTAAGAGACTAGCGGGGACCTACAATGAGCAGTTCTTC
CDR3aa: CASSLTKRLAGTYNEQFF

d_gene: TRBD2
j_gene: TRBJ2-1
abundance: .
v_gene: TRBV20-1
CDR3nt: TGCAGTGCTGCGGGAGGCGCCTACAATGAGCAGTTCTTC
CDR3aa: CSAAGGAYNEQFF

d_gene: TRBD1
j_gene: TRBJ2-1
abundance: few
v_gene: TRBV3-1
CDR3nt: TGTGCCAGCAGCCAAGGGGACAGGGTAGAACTAGGGCAGTTCTTC
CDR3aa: CASSQGDRVELGQFF

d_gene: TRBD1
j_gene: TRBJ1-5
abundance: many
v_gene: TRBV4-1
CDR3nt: TGCGCCAGCAGCCAAGATGACAGGGCTGGCAATCAGCCCCAGCATTTT
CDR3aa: CASSQDDRAGNQPQHF

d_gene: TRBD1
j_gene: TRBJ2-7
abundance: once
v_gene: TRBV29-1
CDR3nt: TGCAGCGTTGATTCCGGGACAGGGCTGGTTGAGGACGAGCACTACTTC
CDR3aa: CSVDSGTGLVEDEHYF

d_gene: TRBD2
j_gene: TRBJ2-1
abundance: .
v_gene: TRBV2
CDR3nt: TGTGCCAGCAGTCTACTAGCGGGAGTCCCGTGGGGGCAGTTCTTC
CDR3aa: CASSLLAGVPWGQFF

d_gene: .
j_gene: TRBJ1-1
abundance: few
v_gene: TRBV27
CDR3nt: TGTGCCAGCAGTTATCTAGCCCCCAGGGGTGTGCGCTGGGACACTGAAGCTTTCTTT
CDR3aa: CASSYLAPRGVRWDTEAFF

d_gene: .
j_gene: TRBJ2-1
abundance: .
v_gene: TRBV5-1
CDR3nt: TGCGCCAGCAGCTTGGAGTTGTGGGGGGCGGGGGAGCAGTTCTTC
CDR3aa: CASSLELWGAGEQFF

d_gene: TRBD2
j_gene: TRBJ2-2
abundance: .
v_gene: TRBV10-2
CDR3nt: TGCGCCAGCAGTGCTACCAGTACTCGCGGGGGCGGGGAGCTGTTTTTT
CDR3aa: CASSATSTRGGGELFF

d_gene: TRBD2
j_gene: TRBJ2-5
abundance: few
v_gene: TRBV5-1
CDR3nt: TGCGCCAGCAGCTTGACTAGCGGGGGAATCGGAGAGACCCAGTACTTC
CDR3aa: CASSLTSGGIGETQYF

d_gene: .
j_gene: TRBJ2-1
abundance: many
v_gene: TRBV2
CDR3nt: TGTGCCAGCAGTGAATCTGCCAGGGGCTACAATGAGCAGTTCTTC
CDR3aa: CASSESARGYNEQFF

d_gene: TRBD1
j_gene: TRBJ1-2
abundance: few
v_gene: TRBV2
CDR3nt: TGTGCCAGCAGTGAATCCGGGGACAGGGGGCTTTATGGCTACACCTTC
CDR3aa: CASSESGDRGLYGYTF

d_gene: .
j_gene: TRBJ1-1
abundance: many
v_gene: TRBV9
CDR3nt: TGTGCCAGCAGCACCGCAGTGTGGACTGAAGCTTTCTTT
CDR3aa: CASSTAVWTEAFF

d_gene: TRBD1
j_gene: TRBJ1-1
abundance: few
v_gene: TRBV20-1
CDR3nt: TGCAGTGCTATCCGGGACAGGCAAAACACTGAAGCTTTCTTT
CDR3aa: CSAIRDRQNTEAFF

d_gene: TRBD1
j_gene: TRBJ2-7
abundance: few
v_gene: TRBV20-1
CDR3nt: TGCAGTGCTAAAAAACAGGGGGCTGCCGGCTACGAGCAGTACTTC
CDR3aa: CSAKKQGAAGYEQYF

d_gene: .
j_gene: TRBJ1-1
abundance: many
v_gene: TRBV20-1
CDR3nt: TGCAGTGCTATCAGGACAGCGAACACTGAAGCTTTCTTT
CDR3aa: CSAIRTANTEAFF

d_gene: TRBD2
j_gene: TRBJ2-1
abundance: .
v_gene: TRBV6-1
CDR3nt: TGTGCCAGCAGTGAAGCGCGCCTAGCGGGGCACAATGAGCAGTTCTTC
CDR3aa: CASSEARLAGHNEQFF

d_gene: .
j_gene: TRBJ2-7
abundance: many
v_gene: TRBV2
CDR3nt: TGTGCCAGCCGGGGGGCCTCCTACGAGCAGTACTTC
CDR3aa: CASRGASYEQYF

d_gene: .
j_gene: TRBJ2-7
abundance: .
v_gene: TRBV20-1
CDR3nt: TGCAGTGCTAGAGGACGGTCTGTTAGAGACGAGCAGTACTTC
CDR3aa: CSARGRSVRDEQYF

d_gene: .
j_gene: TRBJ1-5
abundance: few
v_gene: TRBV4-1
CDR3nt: TGCGCCAGCAGCCACGACGGGACTTGGAATCAGCCCCAGCATTTT
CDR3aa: CASSHDGTWNQPQHF

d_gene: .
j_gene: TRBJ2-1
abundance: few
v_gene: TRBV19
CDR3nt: TGTGCCAGTAGTATTTTTGGGGGGACCACCTACAATGAGCAGTTCTTC
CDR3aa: CASSIFGGTTYNEQFF